This T cell receptor (delta chain) originates from a study of γδ T cells in repeated Plasmodium falciparum infection. Gammadelta T cells were flow-sorted from PBMC into Vgamma9/Vdelta2+ and Vdelta2-negative populations for bulk analysis. TCRdb re-called the multiplex PCR reads via CATT. This table holds 70,000 to 95,000 delta-chain clones, about 1.5% found once. The study, taken as a whole, reports: Malian children's Vdelta2-negative repertoires appeared more expanded and less diverse than Australians'.

Turning to this clone: No antigen is known for it. The protein TCRdb gives is from a much larger clone and does not agree with this DNA's translation at residue 13, likely a read error; the protein shown here comes from the DNA.

Germline values: CDR1 TSWWSYY, CDR2 QGS. The CDR3 has 19 residues. Trimming at V came to 4 bases and at J to 0 bases, leaving 13 bases not matched to a gene. The specimen sequenced was gamma-delta T cells from blood. The TCR sequence derives from a pool of human donors (malaria-infected and uninfected, not separated). The chain couples TRDV1 to TRDJ1, with 11 bases aligning to TRDD3. TCRdb leaves out the J gene; it was filled in here by matching the DNA to germline. In nucleotides, the CDR3 is TGTGCTCTTGGGGTACCCCTACTGGGGGATAGGAAGCACACCGATAAACTCATCTTT. It encodes CALGVPLLGDRKHTDKLIF.